The count of the clone carrying this TCR beta chain is one. This record comes from a study of T cells after yellow fever vaccination. Generation of TCR cDNA used 5'RACE template switching (which added a universal primer site and UMIs). TCRdb re-called the 5' RACE reads through MiXCR, storing one row per CDR3 protein. The table shows about 230,000 distinct CDR3 sequences, with around 6.7% occurring only once. The CDR3 totals 15 residues. V was clipped by 5 bases and J by 6 bases, with 20 bases between them. CDR1 is SGHAT, CDR2 FQDESV, per germline (reference sequence). The source is a man aged 25-45 years who received the YFV17D yellow fever vaccine. Specimen: CD4+ T cells sorted from PBMCs, collected on the day of the yellow fever booster vaccination. The V gene is TRBV11-1, the J gene TRBJ2-7; D is unclear. In DNA, the CDR3 is TGTGCCAGCAGCCAGCCTCTACCCTATTCGTTCGAGCAGTACTTC. Its translation is CASSQPLPYSFEQYF.